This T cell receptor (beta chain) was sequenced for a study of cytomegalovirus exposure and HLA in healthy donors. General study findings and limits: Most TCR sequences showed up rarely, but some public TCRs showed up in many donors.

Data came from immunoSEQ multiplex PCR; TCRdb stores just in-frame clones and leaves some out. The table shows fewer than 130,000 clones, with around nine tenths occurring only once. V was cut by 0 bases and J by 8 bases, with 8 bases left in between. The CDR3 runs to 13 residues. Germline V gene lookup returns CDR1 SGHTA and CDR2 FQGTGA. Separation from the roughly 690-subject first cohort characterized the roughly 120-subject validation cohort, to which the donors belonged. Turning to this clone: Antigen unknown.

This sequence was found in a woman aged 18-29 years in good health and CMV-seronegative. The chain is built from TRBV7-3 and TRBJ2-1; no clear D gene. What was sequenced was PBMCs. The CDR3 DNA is TGTGCCAGCAGCTTAACCCCGGTGGATGAGCAGTTCTTC. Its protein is CASSLTPVDEQFF.